Listed here are 15 T cell receptor beta chains from one sample, sequenced in a study of graft-versus-host responses after intestinal transplantation. Repertoires were generated with immunoSEQ multiplex PCR, while TCRdb's copy carries only in-frame clones and drops some. Of about 120,000 clones detected, approximately 90% appear once; the ten largest clones hold roughly 0.2%. These receptors' targets are unknown. The sequencing used unstimulated CD4+ T cells sorted from spleen or lymph node cells, collected before intestinal transplant. These TCRs come from a human donor who received an intestinal transplant.

The chain combines TRBV30 with TRBJ1-3; unclear D gene. Looked up from germline, CDR1 is GTSNPN and CDR2 is SVGIG (reference sequence). The CDR3 contains 16 residues. The V gene lost 0 bases and the J gene lost 0 bases, with 12 bases spanning the gap. CDR3 nucleotide sequence: TGTGCCTGGAGTGTACCTAGGAGCTCCTCTGGAAACACCATATATTTT. Translated, it gives CAWSVPRSSSGNTIYF. Full variable domain (remainder filled in from reference TRBV30 and TRBJ1-3): SQTIHQWPATLVQPVGSPLSLECTVEGTSNPNLYWYRQAAGRGLQLLFYSVGIGQISSEVPQNLSASRPQDRQFILSSKKLLLSDSGFYLCAWSVPRSSSGNTIYFGEGSWLTVV.

The rearrangement joins TRBV11-2 to TRBJ2-5; TRBD2 agrees at 10 bases. CDR3 length: 17 amino acids. V shed 3 bases and J 1 base; nucleotides not matched to a gene: 8. Germline loops: CDR1 SGHAT, CDR2 FQNNGV. CDR3 nucleotides: TGTGCCAGCAGCTTGGCTAGCGGGGGATTCCTCCAAGAGACCCAGTACTTC. It codes for CASSLASGGFLQETQYF. Complete variable domain (other parts from reference TRBV11-2 and TRBJ2-5): EAGVAQSPRYKIIEKRQSVAFWCNPISGHATLYWYQQILGQGPKLLIQFQNNGVVDDSQLPKDRFSAERLKGVDSTLKIQPAKLEDSAVYLCASSLASGGFLQETQYFGPGTRLLVL.

This chain uses TRBV28 with TRBJ2-7; TRBD2 is a possible D gene (6 bases). Germline V gene lookup returns CDR1 MDHEN and CDR2 SYDVKM. This CDR3 is built from 15 residues. The V end lost 2 bases, the J end lost 2 bases, and 13 bases lay between the germline ends. The DNA of the CDR3 is TGTGCCAGCAGTTTACTCGGGGGTAGGACCTACGAGCAGTACTTC. Translating gives CASSLLGGRTYEQYF.

The V gene is TRBV11-2, the J gene TRBJ2-7, with no clear D. This CDR3 has 12 residues. The V end was cut by 5 bases, the J end by 3 bases, with 8 bases between. Germline assignment: CDR1 SGHAT and CDR2 FQNNGV. As DNA, the CDR3 is TGTGCCAGCAGCGGTAGCAGCTACGAGCAGTACTTC. This sequence encodes CASSGSSYEQYF.

V gene TRBV7-2 combines with J gene TRBJ2-7; D is perhaps TRBD1 (6 bases). The CDR3 is 14 amino acids. Looked up from germline, CDR1 is SGHTA and CDR2 is FQGNSA. V lost 0 bases to trimming and J lost 2 bases, with 8 bases between them. The CDR3: CASSLAGTTYEQYF. The DNA for the CDR3 is TGTGCCAGCAGCTTAGCCGGGACAACCTACGAGCAGTACTTC.

The CDR3 bases are TGTGCCAGCAGCTTGGTAACACATGGGGCCGGCAATGAGCAGTTCTTC. Translation: CASSLVTHGAGNEQFF. The V gene is TRBV5-6, the J gene TRBJ2-1, with TRBD1 as a possible D gene (5 bases). Germline CDR1 reads SGHDT; CDR2 reads YYEEEE. The CDR3 has 16 residues. The V gene lost 0 bases and the J gene lost 6 bases, with 16 bases spanning the gap.

The chain carries TRBV27 and TRBJ1-2, with a weak D call TRBD1 (6 bases). Trimming shortened V by 3 bases and J by 3 bases, and 20 bases separated the two germline ends. The germline V gene encodes CDR1 MNHEY and CDR2 SMNVEV (reference sequence). This CDR3 has 17 amino acids. CDR3 bases: TGTGCCAGCAGTTTTACCTGGCAGGGGTCGGACTACTATGGCTACACCTTC. This translates into CASSFTWQGSDYYGYTF.

The chain has TRBV27 and TRBJ2-1, with no clear D. Looked up from germline, CDR1 is MNHEY and CDR2 is SMNVEV (reference sequence). V was pared by 2 bases and J by 4 bases, with 15 bases between. The CDR3 is 16 amino acids. CDR3 bases: TGTGCCAGCAGTTTAGGCGGCAGCGTTACGTACAATGAGCAGTTCTTC. As protein: CASSLGGSVTYNEQFF.

This clone appeared once. The chain employs TRBV4-1 and TRBJ1-5, with TRBD1 identical over 11 bases. Germline V gene lookup returns CDR1 MGHRA and CDR2 YSYEKL. With V trimmed by 1 base and J by 5 bases, 19 bases remained unmatched. The CDR3 contains 21 residues. CDR3 in DNA: TGCGCCAGCAGCCAAGTTGGGCCTCGCGGACAGGGGGCTTCCCTATATCAGCCCCAGCATTTT. It specifies CASSQVGPRGQGASLYQPQHF.

This clone showed up just once. This rearrangement joins TRBV19 to TRBJ2-1; 11 nucleotides agree with TRBD1. Losses at the gene ends were 3 bases for V and 4 bases for J; bases not matched to a gene: 11. The germline V gene encodes CDR1 LNHDA and CDR2 SQIVND (reference sequence). The length of the CDR3 is 18 residues. Written as DNA, the CDR3 is TGTGCCAGTAGTATGAGGACAGGGGGCGAGAAGAGGTACAATGAGCAGTTCTTC. Residues: CASSMRTGGEKRYNEQFF.

V gene TRBV5-1 combines with J gene TRBJ1-1; D is uncertain. Looked up from germline, CDR1 is SGHRS and CDR2 is YFSETQ. V lost 3 bases and J 0 bases, leaving 15 bases between the germline ends. CDR3 length: 16 residues. The CDR3 nucleotides read TGCGCCAGCAGCTCCTATGGAGTTCTCTTGAACACTGAAGCTTTCTTT. Translated: CASSSYGVLLNTEAFF. The whole variable domain, filled in from reference TRBV5-1 and TRBJ1-1, reads KAGVTQTPRYLIKTRGQQVTLSCSPISGHRSVSWYQQTPGQGLQFLFEYFSETQRNKGNFPGRFSGRQFSNSRSEMNVSTLELGDSALYLCASSSYGVLLNTEAFFGQGTRLTVV.

The gene calls are TRBV10-3 and TRBJ2-3; 8 nucleotides align to TRBD1. Germline CDR1 and CDR2: ENHRY and SYGVKD. Trimming at V came to 7 bases and at J to 4 bases, leaving 4 bases not matched to a gene. CDR3 size: 13 residues. CDR3 sequence reads: CAIKQGEADTQYF. The CDR3 DNA follows: TGTGCCATCAAACAGGGGGAGGCAGATACGCAGTATTTT.

The chain uses TRBV5-5 and TRBJ1-2; 9 bases match TRBD1. Trimming removed 0 bases from V and 2 bases from J; junction bases left unmatched: 2. The CDR3 totals 15 residues. The germline CDR1 and CDR2 sequences are SGHKS and YYEKEE (reference sequence). DNA of the CDR3: TGTGCCAGCAGCTTGGCAGGGACAGGGAACTATGGCTACACCTTC. It encodes CASSLAGTGNYGYTF.

The chain employs TRBV7-8 and TRBJ2-3; D perhaps matches TRBD2 (5 bases). The length of the CDR3 is 14 residues. Germline values: CDR1 SGHVS, CDR2 FQNEAQ. V was shortened by 5 bases and J by 1 base, with 10 bases between the two germline ends. The CDR3: CASSARTGTDTQYF. The CDR3 bases are TGTGCCAGCAGCGCTCGGACTGGCACAGATACGCAGTATTTT. The whole variable domain, remainder taken from reference TRBV7-8 and TRBJ2-3, is GAGVSQSPRYKVAKRGQDVALRCDPISGHVSLFWYQQALGQGPEFLTYFQNEAQLDKSGLPSDRFFAERPEGSVSTLKIQRTQQEDSAVYLCASSARTGTDTQYFGPGTRLTVL.

V usage is TRBV6-1 and J usage is TRBJ2-3; the match to TRBD2 covers 10 bases. CDR1 is MNHNS, CDR2 SASEGT, per germline. Trimming removed 5 bases from V and 2 bases from J; junction bases left unmatched: 4. CDR3 length equals 15 residues. The CDR3 DNA is TGTGCCAGCAGTAAAACTAGCGGGACCACAGATACGCAGTATTTT. Translated: CASSKTSGTTDTQYF.